The sample holds many counts of the clone carrying this T cell receptor (beta chain). The target antigen is unknown. The library targeted TCRbeta and was prepared with unique molecular identifiers. TCRdb recomputed calls from the PCR reads with MiXCR, one row per CDR3 protein. The sample yields about 32,000 distinct CDR3 sequences, less than 8.5% seen once. The CDR3 consists of 17 residues. Losses at the gene ends were 2 bases for V and 5 bases for J; bases not matched to a gene: 12. Germline assignment: CDR1 SGHDN and CDR2 FVKESK. The data originate from a study of T-cell reconstitution after alpha-beta-depleted transplantation in children. Whole-study findings and limits: Two months or so post-transplant, alpha-beta T cells reportedly derived from several hundred expanded graft clones. Where some patients showed high TCRbeta diversity at day 60, it came from recipient T cells and thymic progenitors that had survived.

The chain couples TRBV14 to TRBJ2-1; 7 nucleotides align to TRBD2. This receptor was taken from a child less than two years old who had a stem cell transplant for acute myeloid leukemia, so the T cells may come from the graft donor. The material was peripheral blood, obtained 60 days after TCRalphabeta/CD19-depleted stem cell transplant. The CDR3, as DNA: TGTGCCAGCAGCCAAAGGCGCCGGCGGGAGAGAAACAATGAGCAGTTCTTC. As protein: CASSQRRRRERNNEQFF.